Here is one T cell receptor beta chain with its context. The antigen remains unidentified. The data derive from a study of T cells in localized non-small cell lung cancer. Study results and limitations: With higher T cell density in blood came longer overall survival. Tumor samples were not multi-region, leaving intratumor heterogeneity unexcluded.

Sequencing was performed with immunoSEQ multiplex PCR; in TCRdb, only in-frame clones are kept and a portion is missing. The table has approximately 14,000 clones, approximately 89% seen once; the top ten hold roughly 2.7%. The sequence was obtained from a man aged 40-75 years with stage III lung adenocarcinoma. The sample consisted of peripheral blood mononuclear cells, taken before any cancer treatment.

CDR3 DNA: TGTGCCAGCAGCTTTAGGGGGGGTGGGGAAAAACTGTTTTTT. This gives the protein CASSFRGGGEKLFF. The chain recombines TRBV7-9 with TRBJ1-4, with D possibly matching TRBD1 (6 bases). From germline, CDR1 is SEHNR and CDR2 FQNEAQ (reference sequence). The CDR3 spans 14 residues. The V end was cut by 3 bases, the J end by 8 bases, with 13 bases between.